This T cell receptor beta chain was recorded in a study of PD-1 blockade in classical Hodgkin lymphoma. Points from the study as a whole: There was a significant rise in CD4+ TCR diversity by C4D1, with no such rise for CD8+. In newly diagnosed patients, baseline TCR diversity was reportedly below that of healthy donors.

A word on this clone: Its antigen is as yet unknown.

The CDR3 has 14 residues. CDR1 is MDHEN and CDR2 is SYDVKM in the germline V gene. The V end lost 7 bases, the J end lost 6 bases, and 18 bases lay between the germline ends. Produced via immunoSEQ multiplex PCR; TCRdb's table is partial and in-frame only. The data hold approximately 52,000 clones, with about 89% observed a single time. Time point described: cycle 4 day 1 (C4D1), after five to seven weeks of nivolumab. Following autologous stem cell transplantation, relapse occurred in every patient, and exposure to brentuximab vedotin varied. This material consisted of peripheral blood mononuclear cells (PBMCs), taken before the fourth cycle of nivolumab. The source is a human donor with classical Hodgkin lymphoma. This rearrangement joins TRBV28 to TRBJ1-1, with a tentative D call TRBD1 (6 bases). Written as DNA, the CDR3 is TGTGCCAGCATGAGCGCAGGGGCAGGGGCTGAAGCTTTCTTT. This sequence encodes CASMSAGAGAEAFF.